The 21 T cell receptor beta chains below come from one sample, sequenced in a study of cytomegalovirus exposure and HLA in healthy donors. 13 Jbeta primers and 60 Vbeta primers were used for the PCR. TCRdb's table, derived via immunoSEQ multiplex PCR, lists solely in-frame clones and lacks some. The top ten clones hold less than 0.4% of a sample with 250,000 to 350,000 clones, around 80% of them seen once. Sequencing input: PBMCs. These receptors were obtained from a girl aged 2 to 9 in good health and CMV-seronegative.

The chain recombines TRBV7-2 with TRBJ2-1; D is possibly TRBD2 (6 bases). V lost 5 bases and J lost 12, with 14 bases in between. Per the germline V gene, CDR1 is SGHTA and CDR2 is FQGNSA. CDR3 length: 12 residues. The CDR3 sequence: CASSPGVGSQFF. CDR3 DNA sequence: TGTGCCAGCAGCCCGGGGGTTGGGTCGCAGTTCTTC.

The CDR3 spells CASITDTQYF. The DNA for the CDR3 is TGTGCCAGCATAACAGATACGCAGTATTTT. This chain links TRBV2 with TRBJ2-3, with D unclear. The CDR3 has 10 residues. Germline V gene sequence: CDR1 SNHLY, CDR2 FYNNEI. V was pared by 7 bases and J by 3 bases, with 2 bases between.

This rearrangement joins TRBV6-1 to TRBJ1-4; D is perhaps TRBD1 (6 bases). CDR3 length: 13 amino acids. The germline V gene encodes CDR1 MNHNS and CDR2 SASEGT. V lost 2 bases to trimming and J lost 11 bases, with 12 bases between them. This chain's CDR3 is CASSEPGRGKLFF. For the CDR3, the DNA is TGTGCCAGCAGTGAACCGGGGAGGGGGAAACTGTTTTTT.

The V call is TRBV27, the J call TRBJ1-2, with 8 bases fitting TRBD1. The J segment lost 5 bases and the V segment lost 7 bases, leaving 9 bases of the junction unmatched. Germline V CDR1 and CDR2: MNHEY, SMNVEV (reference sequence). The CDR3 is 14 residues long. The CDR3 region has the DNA TGTGCCAGCACCGGCCGAACAGGGGGGTATGGCTACACCTTC. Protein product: CASTGRTGGYGYTF.

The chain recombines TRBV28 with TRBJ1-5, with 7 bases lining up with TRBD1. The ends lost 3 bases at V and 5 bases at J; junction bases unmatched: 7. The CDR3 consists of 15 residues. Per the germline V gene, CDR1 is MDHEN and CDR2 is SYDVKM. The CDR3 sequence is CASSFRDSGDQPQHF. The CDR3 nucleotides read TGTGCCAGCAGTTTCAGGGACAGTGGAGATCAGCCCCAGCATTTT.

CDR3 amino acids: CASSQESGYNEQFF. CDR3 bases: TGCGCCAGCAGCCAAGAATCCGGCTACAATGAGCAGTTCTTC. J is TRBJ2-1 and V is TRBV4-1; D gene ambiguous. V was clipped by 0 bases and J by 3 bases, with 6 bases between them. CDR1 MGHRA and CDR2 YSYEKL come from the germline V gene. The CDR3 contains 14 residues.

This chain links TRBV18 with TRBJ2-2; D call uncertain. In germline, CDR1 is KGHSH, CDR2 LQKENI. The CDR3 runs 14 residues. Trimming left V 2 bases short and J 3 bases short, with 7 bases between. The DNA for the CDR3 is TGTGCCAGCTCACCATGGCAGGACACCGGGGAGCTGTTTTTT. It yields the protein CASSPWQDTGELFF.

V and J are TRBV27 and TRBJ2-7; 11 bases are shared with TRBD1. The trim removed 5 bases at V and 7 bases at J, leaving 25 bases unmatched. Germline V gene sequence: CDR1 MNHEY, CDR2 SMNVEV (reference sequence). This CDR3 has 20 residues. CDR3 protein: CASSHVSGQGVPAPTREQYF. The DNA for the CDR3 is TGTGCCAGCAGTCACGTGTCGGGACAGGGGGTACCGGCTCCTACTCGGGAGCAGTACTTC.

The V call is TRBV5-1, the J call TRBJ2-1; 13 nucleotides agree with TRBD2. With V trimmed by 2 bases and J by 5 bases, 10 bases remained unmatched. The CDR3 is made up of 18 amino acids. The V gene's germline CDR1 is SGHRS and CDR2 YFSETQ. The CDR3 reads CASSLRGLAGFPDNEQFF. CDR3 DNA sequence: TGCGCCAGCAGCTTAAGGGGACTAGCGGGATTCCCGGACAATGAGCAGTTCTTC.

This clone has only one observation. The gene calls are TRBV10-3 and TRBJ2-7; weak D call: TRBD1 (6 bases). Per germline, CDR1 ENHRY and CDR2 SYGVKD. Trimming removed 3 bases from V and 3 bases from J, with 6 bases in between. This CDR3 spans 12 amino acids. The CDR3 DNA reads TGTGCCATCAGTGAACAGGGCTACGAGCAGTACTTC. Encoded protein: CAISEQGYEQYF.

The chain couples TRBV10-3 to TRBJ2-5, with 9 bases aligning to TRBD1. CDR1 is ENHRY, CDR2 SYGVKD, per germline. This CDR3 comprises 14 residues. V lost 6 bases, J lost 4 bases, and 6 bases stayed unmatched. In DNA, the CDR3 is TGTGCCATCAGGGATACAGGGGGCTCAGAGACCCAGTACTTC. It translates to CAIRDTGGSETQYF.

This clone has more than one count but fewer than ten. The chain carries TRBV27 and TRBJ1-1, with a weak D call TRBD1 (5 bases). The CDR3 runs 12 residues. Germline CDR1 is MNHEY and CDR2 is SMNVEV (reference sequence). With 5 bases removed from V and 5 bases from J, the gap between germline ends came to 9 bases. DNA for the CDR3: TGTGCCAGCAGTAGGGGCCGTACTGAAGCTTTCTTT. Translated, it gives CASSRGRTEAFF.

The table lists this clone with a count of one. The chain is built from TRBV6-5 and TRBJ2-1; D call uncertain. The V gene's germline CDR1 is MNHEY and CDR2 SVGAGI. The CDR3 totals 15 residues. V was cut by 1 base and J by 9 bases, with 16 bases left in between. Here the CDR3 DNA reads TGTGCCAGCAGTTACTTTACGAACCCCCCTAGTGAGCAGTTCTTC. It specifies CASSYFTNPPSEQFF.

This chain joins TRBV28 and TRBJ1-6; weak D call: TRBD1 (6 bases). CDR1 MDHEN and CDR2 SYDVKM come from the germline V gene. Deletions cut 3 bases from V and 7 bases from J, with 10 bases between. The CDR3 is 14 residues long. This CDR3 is CASSLWDTNSPLHF. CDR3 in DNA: TGTGCCAGCAGTTTGTGGGACACGAATTCACCCCTCCACTTT.

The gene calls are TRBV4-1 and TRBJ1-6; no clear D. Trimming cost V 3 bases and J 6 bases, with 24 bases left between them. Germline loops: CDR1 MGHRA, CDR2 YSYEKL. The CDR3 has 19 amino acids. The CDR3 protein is CASSHSLPLRGVFNSPLHF. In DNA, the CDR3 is TGCGCCAGCAGCCACTCGCTCCCCCTCCGGGGTGTGTTTAATTCACCCCTCCACTTT.

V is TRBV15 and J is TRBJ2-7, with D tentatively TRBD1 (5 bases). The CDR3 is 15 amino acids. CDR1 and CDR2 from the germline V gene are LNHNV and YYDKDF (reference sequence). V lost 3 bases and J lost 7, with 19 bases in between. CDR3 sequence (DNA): TGTGCCACCAGCAGGGGGTGGGCAGGGCTTTGGGAGCAGTACTTC. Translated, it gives CATSRGWAGLWEQYF.

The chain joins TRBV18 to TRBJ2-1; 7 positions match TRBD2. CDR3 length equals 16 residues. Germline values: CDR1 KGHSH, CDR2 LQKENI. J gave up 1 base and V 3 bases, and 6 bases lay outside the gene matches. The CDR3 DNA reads TGTGCCAGCTCACCGAGGGAGCGGGGTTCCTACAATGAGCAGTTCTTC. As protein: CASSPRERGSYNEQFF.

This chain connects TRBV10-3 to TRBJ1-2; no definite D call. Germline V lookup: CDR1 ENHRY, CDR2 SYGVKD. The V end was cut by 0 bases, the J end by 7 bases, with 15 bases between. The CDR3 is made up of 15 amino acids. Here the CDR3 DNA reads TGTGCCATCAGTGAGTCGGCTCACCCAGGTGGTGGCTACACCTTC. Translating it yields CAISESAHPGGGYTF.

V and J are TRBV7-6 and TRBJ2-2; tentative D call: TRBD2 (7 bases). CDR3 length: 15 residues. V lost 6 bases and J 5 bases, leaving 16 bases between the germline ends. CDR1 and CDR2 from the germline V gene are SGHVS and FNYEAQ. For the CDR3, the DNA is TGTGCCAGCAGATACTCGGGGGGCAATACCGGGGAGCTGTTTTTT. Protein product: CASRYSGGNTGELFF.

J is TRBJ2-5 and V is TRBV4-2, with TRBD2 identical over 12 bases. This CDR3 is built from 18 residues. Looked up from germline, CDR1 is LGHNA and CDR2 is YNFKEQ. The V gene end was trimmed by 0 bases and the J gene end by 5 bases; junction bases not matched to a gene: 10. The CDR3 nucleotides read TGTGCCAGCAGCCAAGATCTAGCGGGAGGGCCTAGGGGGGAGACCCAGTACTTC. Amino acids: CASSQDLAGGPRGETQYF.

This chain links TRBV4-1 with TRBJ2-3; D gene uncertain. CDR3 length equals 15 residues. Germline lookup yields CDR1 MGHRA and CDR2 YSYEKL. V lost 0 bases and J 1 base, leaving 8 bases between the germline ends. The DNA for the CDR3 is TGCGCCAGCAGCCAAGACCCATCCCGCACAGATACGCAGTATTTT. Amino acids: CASSQDPSRTDTQYF.